The 5 T cell receptor beta chains reported below all come from one sample, sequenced in a study of cytomegalovirus exposure and HLA in healthy donors. Both 60 Vbeta primers and 13 Jbeta primers went into the PCR. Method: immunoSEQ multiplex PCR; TCRdb's copy keeps in-frame clones and lacks some. Seen here are fewer than 70,000 clones, about 74% observed once, and the top ten hold over 8.5%. Sequenced material: PBMCs. The receptors come from a woman aged 55-75 years in good health and CMV-seropositive.

This clone was counted only a few times. This chain links TRBV6-1 with TRBJ2-5; possibly TRBD2 for D (5 bases). V lost 6 bases and J 5 bases, leaving 13 bases between the germline ends. Germline assignment: CDR1 MNHNS and CDR2 SASEGT. There are 13 residues in the CDR3. This CDR3 reads CASSPGLRETQYF. DNA for the CDR3: TGTGCCAGCAGCCCGGGGTTACGGGAGACCCAGTACTTC.

The V call is TRBV11-2, the J call TRBJ2-7; unclear D gene. CDR1 SGHAT and CDR2 FQNNGV come from the germline V gene. Trimming removed 5 bases from V and 0 bases from J, with 14 bases in between. This CDR3 has 15 amino acids. The CDR3 coding sequence is TGTGCCAGCAGCGGTAGTGCGGCGAGCTCCTACGAGCAGTACTTC. Its protein is CASSGSAASSYEQYF.

A word on this clone: The CDR3 does not end in the conserved phenylalanine or tryptophan, so this is likely a read error. CDR3: CAIIDRACWREKLFV. As DNA, the CDR3 is TGTGCCATCATAGACAGGGCGTGTTGGCGTGAAAAACTGTTTGTT. V is TRBV10-3 and J is TRBJ1-4; TRBD1 matches 7 bases. This CDR3 is 15 amino acids long. Trimming at V came to 7 bases and at J to 7 bases, leaving 12 bases not matched to a gene. Germline V gene data show CDR1 as ENHRY and CDR2 as SYGVKD.

V and J are TRBV2 and TRBJ2-7, with a tentative D call TRBD2 (6 bases). Germline V gene sequence: CDR1 SNHLY, CDR2 FYNNEI. Trimming shortened V by 3 bases and J by 3 bases, and 12 bases separated the two germline ends. The CDR3 is 14 amino acids. The CDR3 region is CASSDRTMIYEQYF. The CDR3 nucleotides read TGTGCCAGCAGTGATAGGACTATGATCTACGAGCAGTACTTC.

The J gene is TRBJ1-1, the V gene TRBV7-9; unclear D gene. CDR3 length equals 15 residues. CDR1 is SEHNR, CDR2 FQNEAQ, per germline (reference sequence). V was clipped by 5 bases and J by 1 base, with 14 bases between them. The CDR3 nucleotides read TGTGCCAGCAGCCCTAGAGTTGAACAGAACACTGAAGCTTTCTTT. Translation: CASSPRVEQNTEAFF. Combining the CDR3 with reference TRBV7-9 and TRBJ1-1 gives the whole variable domain DTGVSQNPRHKITKRGQNVTFRCDPISEHNRLYWYRQTLGQGPEFLTYFQNEAQLEKSRLLSDRFSAERPKGSFSTLEIQRTEQGDSAMYLCASSPRVEQNTEAFFGQGTRLTVV.